A selection of T cell receptor beta chains follows, all from one sample in a study of cytomegalovirus exposure and HLA in healthy donors. Sequenced by immunoSEQ multiplex PCR; TCRdb stores in-frame clones only, minus some. The sample shows 150,000 to 200,000 clones, about 80% of them seen only once. The sample was PBMCs. Receptors originate from a man aged 35 to 55 in good health and CMV-seronegative. CDR3s leave out the opening cysteine and the closing phenylalanine or tryptophan.

len	v_gene	j_gene	CDR3aa
14	TRBV5-4	TRBJ2-5	ASSPGSSGRRETQY
12	TRBV14	TRBJ1-4	ASSRGGALEKLF
12	TRBV28	TRBJ2-7	ASSNTPDFYEQY
13	TRBV10-1	TRBJ2-3	ASSEASGDEGTQY
13	TRBV7-3	TRBJ1-3	ASSLDGSSGNTIY
13	TRBV6-5	TRBJ2-7	ASSYARTGNYEQY
11	TRBV6-6	TRBJ1-5	ATGGESNQPQH
16	TRBV27	TRBJ2-3	ASSWRGIGGPSTDTQY
14	TRBV5-4	TRBJ1-6	ASSLGLGTGGSPLH
13	TRBV11-2	TRBJ2-7	VSSSGLAGGYEQY
14	TRBV15	TRBJ1-6	ATSGLPGQGKSPLH
12	TRBV5-1	TRBJ2-7	ASSLGVGPGEQY
12	TRBV10-3	TRBJ2-7	AIRGEGETHEQY
16	TRBV10-1	TRBJ2-1	ASSAGRLALASYNEQF
10	TRBV19	TRBJ1-5	ASITHRGKQH
10	TRBV28	TRBJ1-2	ASRDRGHGYT
13	TRBV6-6	TRBJ2-3	ASSFRTSNPDTQY
15	TRBV28	TRBJ1-5	ASSLRPGQGVQQPQH
12	TRBV29-1	TRBJ2-7	SVRAGAQGVEQY
11	TRBV7-9	TRBJ1-2	SSSLTGPYGYT
14	TRBV11-2	TRBJ2-2	ASSPGLAGVSGELF
12	TRBV9	TRBJ2-3	ASSGLAGIDTQY
12	TRBV28	TRBJ1-5	ASSGQGGNQPQH
13	TRBV5-1	TRBJ2-1	ASSYSSGSLNEQF
13	TRBV5-1	TRBJ1-4	ASSLITGANEKLF
13	TRBV6-5	TRBJ1-2	ASALGGGGLYGYT
11	TRBV6-5	TRBJ1-2	ASSYAPDYGYT
14	TRBV15	TRBJ1-1	ATSPRQGATNTEAF
12	TRBV5-1	TRBJ1-1	ASSFDGQNTEAF
12	TRBV28	TRBJ1-4	ASSLGGTNEKLF
12	TRBV28	TRBJ2-1	ASSPRGLYNEQF
13	TRBV27	TRBJ2-7	ASSFWGRLSYEQY
12	TRBV7-2	TRBJ1-5	ASSYDRPNQPQH
12	TRBV7-8	TRBJ2-1	ASSFLGGGGEQF
13	TRBV5-1	TRBJ1-5	ASSLEGVSNQPQH
14	TRBV2	TRBJ1-5	ASSGDTFYSNRPQH
11	TRBV5-1	TRBJ1-2	ASSYDTYYGYT
12	TRBV18	TRBJ1-5	ASSTTGGGQPQH
12	TRBV19	TRBJ2-7	ASSIWEGAYEQY
11	TRBV7-9	TRBJ2-2	ASSFREVGELF
12	TRBV6-1	TRBJ1-1	ASSNRGPNTEAF
10	TRBV28	TRBJ1-5	ASSAASQPQH
12	TRBV30	TRBJ1-2	AWSEYRNNYGYT
13	TRBV15	TRBJ2-1	ATSRESGMFNEQF
13	TRBV19	TRBJ1-4	ASSIGTDSFKKLF
11	TRBV5-4	TRBJ2-1	ARTTGSYNEQF
15	TRBV4-1	TRBJ2-1	ASSHLLAGEGRNEQF
12	TRBV5-1	TRBJ1-2	ASSLLSGDYGYT
9	TRBV20-1	TRBJ1-1	SAKPGQEAF